The subject of this entry is one T cell receptor beta chain. The antigen is undetermined. CD45RA-negative memory and CD45RA+ naive subsets were split from the CD4+ cells. These data belong to a study of shared clonotypes between healthy human individuals. Study results and caveats: Clonotype sharing across donors was expected to vary with sequencing depth. Generally, naive subsets came out with larger estimated richness than memory subsets.

Some clones are missing from TCRdb's copy, which holds only in-frame ones; the method was immunoSEQ multiplex PCR. The sample has 2,100,000 or so clones; more than 90% are singletons. Germline CDR1 SEHNR, CDR2 FQNEAQ (reference sequence). The germline V and J ends were trimmed by 3 bases and 2 bases, with 8 bases remaining between them. This CDR3 comprises 13 residues. The clonotype comes from a man between 18 and 35 years old in good health. The sequenced sample consisted of naive CD4+ T cells sorted from blood. Specified subset: CD45RA+ positively selected. The J gene is TRBJ2-7, the V gene TRBV7-9, with D unresolved. CDR3: CASSFRKTYEQYF. As DNA, the CDR3 is TGTGCCAGCAGCTTTAGGAAAACCTACGAGCAGTACTTC. Drawing the rest from reference TRBV7-9 and TRBJ2-7, the complete variable domain is DTGVSQNPRHKITKRGQNVTFRCDPISEHNRLYWYRQTLGQGPEFLTYFQNEAQLEKSRLLSDRFSAERPKGSFSTLEIQRTEQGDSAMYLCASSFRKTYEQYFGPGTRLTVT.